The 26 T cell receptor beta chains below were found in one sample sequenced in a study of cytomegalovirus exposure and HLA in healthy donors. Assay: immunoSEQ multiplex PCR; the TCRdb copy retains only in-frame clones and omits some. Here the sample spans 150,000 to 170,000 clones, approximately 86% being singletons. What was sequenced was PBMCs. Receptor source: a man between 18 and 29 years old in good health and CMV-seropositive.

This chain uses TRBV2 with TRBJ2-5; 8 bases map to TRBD2. Germline trimming cut 8 bases from V and 2 bases from J; bases unmatched to any gene: 13. The CDR3 contains 16 residues. Per germline, CDR1 SNHLY and CDR2 FYNNEI. Here the CDR3 reads CASPGSGSLSQETQYF. The CDR3 DNA reads as TGTGCCAGCCCAGGGAGCGGGAGTCTGTCTCAAGAGACCCAGTACTTC.

The chain employs TRBV11-2 and TRBJ1-2, with TRBD1 identical over 8 bases. Trimming removed 5 bases from V and 3 bases from J; junction bases left unmatched: 5. From germline, CDR1 is SGHAT and CDR2 FQNNGV. The length of the CDR3 is 14 residues. The CDR3 is CASSVTGGDYGYTF. Here the CDR3 DNA reads TGTGCCAGCAGCGTCACAGGGGGGGACTATGGCTACACCTTC.

The chain carries TRBV28 and TRBJ1-2; the match to TRBD1 covers 9 bases. Germline CDR1 and CDR2: MDHEN and SYDVKM. The trim removed 3 bases at V and 0 bases at J, leaving 14 bases unmatched. The CDR3 extends over 19 amino acids. CDR3 in DNA: TGTGCCAGCAGTTTGTGGGGGCCCGGGACAGGGACTTCTAACTATGGCTACACCTTC. Encoded protein: CASSLWGPGTGTSNYGYTF.

DNA for the CDR3: TGTGCCTGGAGCGCCAACAGCCGCGGCTACACCTTC. Residues: CAWSANSRGYTF. V and J are TRBV30 and TRBJ1-2; D remains ambiguous. CDR1 is GTSNPN and CDR2 is SVGIG in the germline V gene (reference sequence). With 3 bases removed from V and 8 bases from J, the gap between germline ends came to 13 bases. The CDR3 length is 12 residues.

The chain carries TRBV2 and TRBJ1-5; 7 bases are shared with TRBD1. The CDR3 has 14 amino acids. J lost 5 bases, V lost 4 bases, and 5 bases had no gene match. CDR1 SNHLY and CDR2 FYNNEI come from the germline V gene. In DNA, the CDR3 is TGTGCCAGCAGTGTGGAGGGGGCCTATCAGCCCCAGCATTTT. It is translated as CASSVEGAYQPQHF.

In its sample, this clone was seen a few times. CDR3 bases: TGTGCCAGCAGCTTAGTGAGCTCTGGAAACACCATATATTTT. Translation gives CASSLVSSGNTIYF. The chain recombines TRBV11-2 with TRBJ1-3, with D uncertain. Germline V gives CDR1 SGHAT, CDR2 FQNNGV. The CDR3 is 14 residues long. V gave up 1 base and J gave up 0 bases, with 4 bases separating them.

The V call is TRBV13, the J call TRBJ1-2, with a tentative D call TRBD1 (5 bases). Trimming shortened V by 0 bases and J by 7 bases, and 12 bases separated the two germline ends. The CDR3 is made up of 14 amino acids. Per germline, CDR1 PRHDT and CDR2 FYEKMQ (reference sequence). For the CDR3, the DNA is TGTGCCAGCAGCTTAGGGGGCAGGGCTGGTGGCTACACCTTC. Translating it yields CASSLGGRAGGYTF. Drawing the rest from reference TRBV13 and TRBJ1-2, the complete variable domain is AAGVIQSPRHLIKEKRETATLKCYPIPRHDTVYWYQQGPGQDPQFLISFYEKMQSDKGSIPDRFSAQQFSDYHSELNMSSLELGDSALYFCASSLGGRAGGYTFGSGTRLTVV.

This chain links TRBV5-1 with TRBJ2-1; TRBD2 matches at 8 bases. In germline, CDR1 is SGHRS, CDR2 YFSETQ. V was pared by 4 bases and J by 5 bases, with 8 bases of the junction left unmatched. CDR3 size: 15 residues. The CDR3 nucleotides read TGCGCCAGCAGCCCCCCGGGAGGGCTCAACAATGAGCAGTTCTTC. Protein sequence: CASSPPGGLNNEQFF. Looking up the rest from reference TRBV5-1 and TRBJ2-1 gives the full variable domain: KAGVTQTPRYLIKTRGQQVTLSCSPISGHRSVSWYQQTPGQGLQFLFEYFSETQRNKGNFPGRFSGRQFSNSRSEMNVSTLELGDSALYLCASSPPGGLNNEQFFGPGTRLTVL.

The chain has TRBV27 and TRBJ1-6, with D tentatively TRBD1 (5 bases). The CDR3 has 16 residues. Germline CDR1 reads MNHEY; CDR2 reads SMNVEV (reference sequence). V was cut by 3 bases and J by 3 bases, with 12 bases left in between. CDR3 amino acids: CASSLVGGVYNSPLHF. The CDR3 nucleotides are TGTGCCAGCAGTTTGGTCGGGGGGGTCTATAATTCACCCCTCCACTTT.

CDR3 region: CASSLYGQDPTGELFF. CDR3 DNA sequence: TGTGCCAGCAGCTTGTACGGACAGGACCCCACCGGGGAGCTGTTTTTT. V usage is TRBV5-6 and J usage is TRBJ2-2; 7 bases match TRBD1. There are 16 residues in the CDR3. V lost 1 base to trimming and J lost 4 bases; unmatched junction nucleotides: 7. Germline CDR1 reads SGHDT; CDR2 reads YYEEEE.

The chain has TRBV4-3 and TRBJ2-7; a weak D match, TRBD2 (6 bases). Germline CDR1 is LGHNA and CDR2 is YSLEER. This CDR3 contains 14 residues. The V end lost 0 bases, the J end lost 2 bases, and 8 bases lay between the germline ends. The CDR3 protein is CASSQDREPYEQYF. The CDR3 DNA sequence: TGCGCCAGCAGCCAAGATCGGGAGCCCTACGAGCAGTACTTC.

J is TRBJ1-6 and V is TRBV11-2; D gene ambiguous. Germline V gene data show CDR1 as SGHAT and CDR2 as FQNNGV. The CDR3 loop spans 14 amino acids. The V gene lost 1 base and the J gene lost 12 bases, with 13 bases spanning the gap. CDR3: CASSLADQREPLHF. CDR3 bases: TGTGCCAGCAGCTTAGCTGACCAGAGGGAACCCCTCCACTTT.

The V and J genes are TRBV5-1 and TRBJ1-2, with D unclear. The length of the CDR3 is 12 residues. The V and J ends lost 1 base and 5 bases respectively, with 6 bases between them. Germline V gene lookup returns CDR1 SGHRS and CDR2 YFSETQ. The CDR3: CASSLTEYGYTF. The CDR3 nucleotides read TGCGCCAGCAGCTTGACAGAGTATGGCTACACCTTC.

V usage is TRBV15 and J usage is TRBJ1-1; 9 bases agree with TRBD1. The germline V gene has CDR1 LNHNV and CDR2 YYDKDF (reference sequence). With V trimmed by 5 bases and J by 5 bases, 12 bases remained unmatched. The CDR3 contains 16 residues. As DNA, the CDR3 is TGTGCCACCAGCCCCTCCACAGGGGGCTCGGGAACTGAAGCTTTCTTT. Translation: CATSPSTGGSGTEAFF.

This chain links TRBV4-1 with TRBJ2-1, with TRBD1 identical over 9 bases. Germline assignment: CDR1 MGHRA and CDR2 YSYEKL. The CDR3 contains 16 residues. V was pared by 1 base and J by 10 bases, with 11 bases of the junction left unmatched. CDR3: CASSQVPYRGPLEQFF. CDR3 coding DNA: TGCGCCAGCAGCCAAGTTCCGTACAGGGGGCCATTAGAGCAGTTCTTC.

DNA for the CDR3: TGTGCCAGCAGCCATCTAGGGACTAGCGGGACCTACGAGCAGTACTTC. Translated, it gives CASSHLGTSGTYEQYF. V usage is TRBV14 and J usage is TRBJ2-7; TRBD2 aligns across 13 bases. This CDR3 is built from 16 residues. In germline, CDR1 is SGHDN, CDR2 FVKESK. The V and J ends lost 3 bases and 2 bases, in that order; junction bases with no gene match: 4.

V is TRBV6-6 and J is TRBJ2-3; D call uncertain. The CDR3 has 13 amino acids. Trimming stripped 0 bases from V and 4 bases from J, with 5 bases between. Germline loops: CDR1 MNHNY, CDR2 SVGAGI (reference sequence). The CDR3 DNA reads TGTGCCAGCAGTTACTCCCCGGCAGATACGCAGTATTTT. It codes for CASSYSPADTQYF.

The chain recombines TRBV18 with TRBJ1-5; TRBD1 matches 10 bases. Germline V gene data show CDR1 as KGHSH and CDR2 as LQKENI. The CDR3 length is 16 residues. V was pared by 4 bases and J by 6 bases, with 9 bases of the junction left unmatched. The CDR3 DNA follows: TGTGCCAGCTCACAAATTTCGACAGGGGGCGGTCAGCCCCAGCATTTT. It is translated as CASSQISTGGGQPQHF.

The chain joins TRBV25-1 to TRBJ2-2; TRBD1 matches 9 bases. Germline V CDR1 and CDR2: MGHDK, SYGVNS. V gave up 6 bases and J gave up 6 bases; unmatched junction bases: 8. This CDR3 has 15 residues. The CDR3 loop reads CASSSPGQGSGELFF. DNA of the CDR3: TGTGCCAGCAGCTCACCGGGACAGGGTTCCGGGGAGCTGTTTTTT.

This chain connects TRBV4-3 to TRBJ2-7; 8 bases map to TRBD1. Trimming removed 3 bases from V and 2 bases from J; junction bases left unmatched: 9. The length of the CDR3 is 16 residues. Germline-derived CDR1 and CDR2 are LGHNA and YSLEER. The CDR3: CASSHAPGQDPYEQYF. As DNA, the CDR3 is TGCGCCAGCAGCCACGCCCCGGGACAGGACCCCTACGAGCAGTACTTC.

V and J are TRBV6-6 and TRBJ2-4; D is possibly TRBD1 (6 bases). CDR3 size: 14 residues. Germline CDR1 and CDR2: MNHNY and SVGAGI (reference sequence). The V gene lost 5 bases and the J gene lost 7 bases, with 15 bases spanning the gap. The CDR3 DNA reads as TGTGCCAGCAGTCCACAGGGTGGCCAGAACATTCAGTACTTC. Amino acid sequence: CASSPQGGQNIQYF.

This clone is a singleton in its sample. This chain connects TRBV11-2 to TRBJ2-3; 10 bases fit TRBD1. The germline V gene has CDR1 SGHAT and CDR2 FQNNGV. The CDR3 consists of 15 residues. Trimming took 4 bases from V and 6 from J; bases not matched to a gene: 7. In nucleotides, the CDR3 is TGTGCCAGCAGCTGGACAGGGGGGGAGGGTGATACGCAGTATTTT. Protein product: CASSWTGGEGDTQYF.

This sequence joins TRBV7-8 and TRBJ1-5, with D possibly matching TRBD1 (5 bases). V was clipped by 2 bases and J by 6 bases, with 11 bases between them. The CDR3 has 14 amino acids. Germline-derived CDR1 and CDR2 are SGHVS and FQNEAQ. In DNA, the CDR3 is TGTGCCAGCAGCTTAATGCAGGGTGGTCAGCCCCAGCATTTT. It specifies CASSLMQGGQPQHF.

The genes are TRBV4-3 and TRBJ1-3; 8 nucleotides match TRBD1. Germline V gene lookup returns CDR1 LGHNA and CDR2 YSLEER. CDR3 length: 19 amino acids. V shed 1 base and J 0 bases; nucleotides not matched to a gene: 11. The CDR3, as DNA: TGCGCCAGCAGCCAAGCCTTGGACAGGGAAATTTCCTCTGGAAACACCATATATTTT. Its protein product is CASSQALDREISSGNTIYF.

The chain employs TRBV4-1 and TRBJ1-2; D perhaps matches TRBD1 (6 bases). Trimming took 2 bases from V and 4 from J, leaving 17 bases between them. Germline loops: CDR1 MGHRA, CDR2 YSYEKL. The CDR3 is 16 amino acids. CDR3 sequence (DNA): TGCGCCAGCAGCCAATGGGGTACAGGGCACAGCTATGGCTACACCTTC. Its protein is CASSQWGTGHSYGYTF.

This sequence joins TRBV7-2 and TRBJ1-5, with 7 nucleotides matching TRBD1. J gave up 5 bases and V 1 base, and 8 bases lay outside the gene matches. CDR1 is SGHTA, CDR2 FQGNSA, per germline. The CDR3 totals 16 residues. CDR3 protein: CASSLVVQGVDQPQHF. CDR3 nucleotides: TGTGCCAGCAGCTTAGTGGTCCAGGGGGTGGATCAGCCCCAGCATTTT.